Shown below are 25 T cell receptor beta chains from a single sample sequenced in a study of control samples from healthy donors and cancer patients (dated by TCRdb to 2018 to 2020). Receptors were amplified or captured by the immunoSEQ multiplex PCR assay. Held by TCRdb, this immuneACCESS table contains in-frame sequences only and omits some clones. Under half of the omission traces to an unresolved V gene where checked; the cause of the rest is unknown. The sample table lists 100,000 to 150,000 clones, around 90% of them with a count of one. The ten biggest clones cover roughly 6% of the sample. The sample consisted of blood. The receptors here all came from a man aged 18-30 years in good health.

Here the CDR3 DNA reads TGTGCCAGCAGCATTACGGGGGGGTGGAACACCGGGGAGCTGTTTTTT. As protein: CASSITGGWNTGELFF. The chain is built from TRBV9 and TRBJ2-2; the match to TRBD2 covers 8 bases. The CDR3 has 16 residues. Trimming cost V 4 bases and J 1 base; bases outside gene matches: 6. Germline-derived CDR1 and CDR2 are SGDLS and YYNGEE.

This chain joins TRBV15 and TRBJ1-1; no clear D gene. This CDR3 is 15 amino acids long. Trimming pared 0 bases from V and 0 bases from J, leaving 8 bases between. Germline values: CDR1 LNHNV, CDR2 YYDKDF (reference sequence). The CDR3 DNA reads TGTGCCACCAGCAGAGACCAAAGGGTGAACACTGAAGCTTTCTTT. It encodes CATSRDQRVNTEAFF.

This chain uses TRBV13 with TRBJ2-1; D ambiguous. The germline V gene encodes CDR1 PRHDT and CDR2 FYEKMQ (reference sequence). The CDR3 loop spans 15 amino acids. V was clipped by 1 base and J by 2 bases, with 9 bases between them. CDR3 sequence (DNA): TGTGCCAGCAGCTTAGTATCAGACCCCTACAATGAGCAGTTCTTC. Encoded protein: CASSLVSDPYNEQFF. The full variable domain, rest sourced from reference TRBV13 and TRBJ2-1, is AAGVIQSPRHLIKEKRETATLKCYPIPRHDTVYWYQQGPGQDPQFLISFYEKMQSDKGSIPDRFSAQQFSDYHSELNMSSLELGDSALYFCASSLVSDPYNEQFFGPGTRLTVL.

The chain links TRBV2 to TRBJ2-1, with 7 bases lining up with TRBD2. Germline V lookup: CDR1 SNHLY, CDR2 FYNNEI. The CDR3 is 15 residues long. Trimming at V came to 5 bases and at J to 4 bases, leaving 8 bases not matched to a gene. This CDR3 is CASSLGGGGYNEQFF. In DNA form, the CDR3 reads TGTGCCAGCAGTCTAGGTGGCGGGGGTTACAATGAGCAGTTCTTC.

The chain has TRBV11-2 and TRBJ1-2; D ambiguous. V was clipped by 2 bases and J by 6 bases, with 1 base between them. The length of the CDR3 is 10 residues. Per germline, CDR1 SGHAT and CDR2 FQNNGV. This CDR3 reads CASSLNGYTF. The CDR3 bases are TGTGCCAGCAGCTTAAATGGCTACACCTTC.

The chain carries TRBV18 and TRBJ2-5, with a possible D match to TRBD1 (5 bases). CDR3 length: 14 residues. V gave up 4 bases and J gave up 5 bases, with 14 bases separating them. Germline lookup yields CDR1 KGHSH and CDR2 LQKENI. The CDR3 coding sequence is TGTGCCAGCTCACAGGGGTTTGGATTGGAGACCCAGTACTTC. Translating gives CASSQGFGLETQYF. Variable domain in full (rest from reference TRBV18 and TRBJ2-5): NAGVMQNPRHLVRRRGQEARLRCSPMKGHSHVYWYRQLPEEGLKFMVYLQKENIIDESGMPKERFSAEFPKEGPSILRIQQVVRGDSAAYFCASSQGFGLETQYFGPGTRLLVL.

The chain combines TRBV10-3 with TRBJ2-7; perhaps D is TRBD1 or TRBD2 (6 bases each). The ends were cut back, 0 bases at V and 7 bases at J, with 22 bases in the middle. Germline values: CDR1 ENHRY, CDR2 SYGVKD. The CDR3 has 17 residues. CDR3 nucleotides: TGTGCCATCAGTGAGTCGGGGGGCCTCCTTAGTTCGGGGGAGCAGTACTTC. Its protein is CAISESGGLLSSGEQYF.

The chain couples TRBV18 to TRBJ2-3, with D uncertain. V shed 2 bases and J shed 3 bases, with 3 bases lying between them. CDR3 length equals 12 residues. CDR1 is KGHSH, CDR2 LQKENI, per germline. This chain's CDR3 is CASSPATDTQYF. The CDR3 DNA sequence: TGTGCCAGCTCACCAGCGACAGATACGCAGTATTTT.

This clone was seen more than once but under ten times. The rearrangement joins TRBV5-1 to TRBJ1-2; D gene unclear. The CDR3 is 12 residues long. The ends were cut back, 3 bases at V and 4 bases at J, with 7 bases in the middle. Germline V gene sequence: CDR1 SGHRS, CDR2 YFSETQ. For the CDR3, the DNA is TGCGCCAGCAGCTCGGAGGGCTATGGCTACACCTTC. Translated, it gives CASSSEGYGYTF.

The V call is TRBV9, the J call TRBJ2-1; 7 nucleotides align to TRBD1. V was pared by 2 bases and J by 3 bases, with 8 bases of the junction left unmatched. Germline V gene sequence: CDR1 SGDLS, CDR2 YYNGEE. There are 16 residues in the CDR3. CDR3 in amino acids: CASSVSGQPNYNEQFF. DNA for the CDR3: TGTGCCAGCAGCGTCTCGGGACAGCCAAACTACAATGAGCAGTTCTTC.

This clone occurred once. This chain joins TRBV14 and TRBJ1-6; D gene unclear. V was cut by 3 bases and J by 6 bases, with 15 bases left in between. The CDR3 loop spans 16 amino acids. Germline CDR1 SGHDN, CDR2 FVKESK. The CDR3 region is CASSHRTATGNSPLHF. The CDR3 nucleotides are TGTGCCAGCAGCCATCGAACAGCTACGGGTAATTCACCCCTCCACTTT.

The chain combines TRBV12-3 or TRBV12-4 with TRBJ1-6; weak D call: TRBD1 (5 bases). The CDR3 covers 13 residues. Between the trimmed V and J ends, which lost 3 bases and 5 bases, there was a span of 5 bases. The CDR3 nucleotides are TGTGCCAGCAGTTTCAGGGATAATTCACCCCTCCACTTT. The encoded protein is CASSFRDNSPLHF.

This clone was seen only a few times. The rearrangement joins TRBV28 to TRBJ1-2, with D maybe TRBD1 (6 bases). The V gene lost 1 base and the J gene lost 7 bases, with 16 bases spanning the gap. The CDR3 contains 15 residues. Per the germline V gene, CDR1 is MDHEN and CDR2 is SYDVKM. In DNA form, the CDR3 reads TGTGCCAGCAGTTTATCACGGACAGAAGAAGGTGGCTACACCTTC. Amino acids: CASSLSRTEEGGYTF.

In this sample, this clone turned up a few times. CDR3 sequence: CASSQGLGLFAANTGELFF. In DNA form, the CDR3 reads TGTGCCAGCAGCCAAGGCCTCGGATTGTTCGCCGCGAACACCGGGGAGCTGTTTTTT. V gene TRBV4-2 combines with J gene TRBJ2-2; D is undetermined. CDR1 and CDR2 from the germline V gene are LGHNA and YNFKEQ. The CDR3 sequence is 19 residues long. V lost 1 base and J lost 0, with 18 bases in between.

The chain joins TRBV30 to TRBJ1-2, with TRBD1 as a possible D gene (6 bases). Trimming removed 1 base from V and 4 bases from J, with 13 bases in between. The CDR3 covers 14 residues. From germline, CDR1 is GTSNPN and CDR2 SVGIG (reference sequence). CDR3 region: CAWSGQGGRYGYTF. CDR3 in DNA: TGTGCCTGGAGTGGCCAAGGGGGGCGCTATGGCTACACCTTC.

The genes are TRBV2 and TRBJ1-3; 8 bases align to TRBD1. The CDR3 covers 16 residues. V gave up 5 bases and J gave up 2 bases; unmatched junction bases: 8. Germline V CDR1 and CDR2: SNHLY, FYNNEI. The CDR3 protein is CASSWGQGAPGNTIYF. CDR3 DNA sequence: TGTGCCAGCAGTTGGGGCCAGGGGGCCCCTGGAAACACCATATATTTT.

The V call is TRBV27, the J call TRBJ1-3, with D perhaps TRBD1 (5 bases). The CDR3 runs 17 residues. The V end was cut by 5 bases, the J end by 1 base, with 18 bases between. The germline CDR1 and CDR2 sequences are MNHEY and SMNVEV (reference sequence). The CDR3 nucleotides read TGTGCCAGCAGTCCAAGGGGCGGCCTTTCTTCTGGAAACACCATATATTTT. Translating it yields CASSPRGGLSSGNTIYF.

The chain couples TRBV6-5 to TRBJ1-3, with 7 nucleotides matching TRBD1. In germline, CDR1 is MNHEY, CDR2 SVGAGI. The ends lost 0 bases at V and 2 bases at J; junction bases unmatched: 1. This CDR3 spans 15 amino acids. The CDR3 nucleotides are TGTGCCAGCAGTTACTCGGGACAGCCTGGAAACACCATATATTTT. It specifies CASSYSGQPGNTIYF.

The chain recombines TRBV9 with TRBJ1-1; the D gene is possibly TRBD1 (5 bases). This CDR3 contains 14 residues. Germline CDR1 is SGDLS and CDR2 is YYNGEE. V lost 0 bases and J lost 5, with 11 bases in between. The CDR3 DNA is TGTGCCAGCAGCGTAGGGCAGGGAAATACTGAAGCTTTCTTT. Residues: CASSVGQGNTEAFF. Based on the CDR3 plus reference TRBV9 and TRBJ1-1, the full variable domain is DSGVTQTPKHLITATGQRVTLRCSPRSGDLSVYWYQQSLDQGLQFLIQYYNGEERAKGNILERFSAQQFPDLHSELNLSSLELGDSALYFCASSVGQGNTEAFFGQGTRLTVV.

The chain uses TRBV19 and TRBJ2-1; D possibly matches TRBD1 or TRBD2 (5 bases each). The V end was cut by 7 bases, the J end by 2 bases, with 12 bases between. Germline assignment: CDR1 LNHDA and CDR2 SQIVND (reference sequence). The CDR3 spans 14 residues. CDR3 in amino acids: CASTVWGTYNEQFF. Written as DNA, the CDR3 is TGTGCCAGTACCGTTTGGGGGACCTACAATGAGCAGTTCTTC.

Notes on this clone: Within the sample, other DNA sequences also encode this same CDR3. This chain joins TRBV5-1 and TRBJ1-1, with D maybe TRBD1 (5 bases). The V gene lost 0 bases and the J gene lost 0 bases, with 6 bases spanning the gap. Per germline, CDR1 SGHRS and CDR2 YFSETQ. The CDR3 is 14 amino acids. The CDR3 protein is CASSLDRLNTEAFF. CDR3 nucleotides: TGCGCCAGCAGCTTGGACAGGCTGAACACTGAAGCTTTCTTT.

The rearrangement joins TRBV11-2 to TRBJ1-6; 7 bases agree with TRBD1. Germline trimming cut 4 bases from V and 9 bases from J; bases unmatched to any gene: 3. The CDR3 extends over 13 amino acids. Germline CDR1 reads SGHAT; CDR2 reads FQNNGV. CDR3 protein: CASSSYRGSPLHF. CDR3 nucleotide sequence: TGTGCCAGCAGCTCATACAGGGGTTCACCCCTCCACTTT.

The rearrangement links TRBV9 to TRBJ1-2, with 10 bases that match TRBD1. V shed 0 bases and J 6 bases; nucleotides not matched to a gene: 11. Germline lookup yields CDR1 SGDLS and CDR2 YYNGEE. This CDR3 region has 17 residues. This CDR3 is CASSVGVRTGGLDGYTF. The DNA for the CDR3 is TGTGCCAGCAGCGTAGGGGTACGGACAGGGGGGCTCGATGGCTACACCTTC.

This chain links TRBV7-9 with TRBJ1-2; D may be TRBD1 (6 bases). CDR3 length: 13 residues. Germline CDR1 SEHNR, CDR2 FQNEAQ (reference sequence). V gave up 5 bases and J gave up 9 bases, with 16 bases separating them. CDR3 residues: CASSARGRERYTF. As DNA, the CDR3 is TGTGCCAGCAGCGCCAGGGGAAGGGAACGCTACACCTTC.

The chain recombines TRBV5-1 with TRBJ2-2; TRBD1 might be the D (6 bases). The germline V gene encodes CDR1 SGHRS and CDR2 YFSETQ. The CDR3 has 14 residues. Trimming took off 3 bases at V and 2 bases at J, with 8 bases between the two ends. Here the CDR3 reads CASSWGQNTGELFF. As DNA, the CDR3 is TGCGCCAGCAGCTGGGGACAAAACACCGGGGAGCTGTTTTTT.